These 7 T cell receptor beta chains were sequenced from one sample in a study of CD4+ T cells in melanoma. Repertoires were generated with immunoSEQ multiplex PCR, while TCRdb's copy carries only in-frame clones and drops some. The profile shows around 130,000 clones, around 90% of them singletons. Every receptor here comes from a human donor with melanoma.

V gene TRBV6-4 combines with J gene TRBJ2-2; D gene ambiguous. The V end was cut by 3 bases, the J end by 6 bases, with 8 bases between. This CDR3 is built from 13 residues. Germline loops: CDR1 MRHNA, CDR2 SNTAGT. The CDR3 loop reads CASSEPTPGELFF. The CDR3 nucleotides are TGTGCCAGCAGTGAGCCGACTCCCGGGGAGCTGTTTTTT.

This clone was recorded once. This chain uses TRBV10-3 with TRBJ2-3; 10 bases fit TRBD2. Per the germline V gene, CDR1 is ENHRY and CDR2 is SYGVKD. CDR3 length: 18 amino acids. V lost 6 bases to trimming and J lost 4 bases; unmatched junction nucleotides: 16. The CDR3 loop is CAISPGLLAGVGADTQYF. The CDR3 DNA follows: TGTGCCATCAGCCCCGGATTGCTAGCGGGGGTCGGCGCAGATACGCAGTATTTT.

This clone was seen just once. The V gene is TRBV7-3, the J gene TRBJ2-2; TRBD1 might be the D (6 bases). This CDR3 comprises 16 residues. V lost 1 base and J lost 0, with 9 bases in between. The germline CDR1 and CDR2 sequences are SGHTA and FQGTGA. The CDR3 sequence: CASSLIYRANTGELFF. The CDR3 DNA reads as TGTGCCAGCAGCTTAATCTACAGGGCGAACACCGGGGAGCTGTTTTTT.

The chain is built from TRBV5-1 and TRBJ1-4; D uncertain. Trimming removed 0 bases from V and 6 bases from J, with 12 bases in between. CDR1 SGHRS and CDR2 YFSETQ come from the germline V gene. The CDR3 extends over 15 amino acids. CDR3: CASSLAGDVYEKLFF. The CDR3, as DNA: TGCGCCAGCAGCTTGGCTGGAGATGTTTATGAAAAACTGTTTTTT.

The chain recombines TRBV7-9 with TRBJ2-2, with unresolved D. This CDR3 region has 14 residues. Trimming pared 2 bases from V and 1 base from J, leaving 5 bases between. CDR1 is SEHNR and CDR2 is FQNEAQ in the germline V gene (reference sequence). The CDR3 protein is CASSLILNTGELFF. The CDR3, as DNA: TGTGCCAGCAGCTTAATACTGAACACCGGGGAGCTGTTTTTT.

A note on this clone: The identical CDR3 is also encoded by other nucleotide sequences in the sample. The rearrangement uses TRBV19 and TRBJ2-7; TRBD2 aligns across 8 bases. CDR3 length: 15 amino acids. V trimming: 6 bases; J trimming: 4 bases; junction bases outside the gene matches: 11. Germline CDR1 reads LNHDA; CDR2 reads SQIVND (reference sequence). The CDR3 sequence is CASSVQAGGRYEQYF. The CDR3 nucleotides read TGTGCCAGTAGCGTCCAGGCGGGGGGTCGGTACGAGCAGTACTTC.

This clone came up a few times. The chain recombines TRBV10-1 with TRBJ2-1; D uncertain. The CDR3 has 16 amino acids. Per germline, CDR1 WNHNN and CDR2 SYGVQD (reference sequence). Trimming pared 2 bases from V and 0 bases from J, leaving 11 bases between. CDR3 in DNA: TGCGCCAGCAGTGAGAAGGGTCTGAGCTCCTACAATGAGCAGTTCTTC. It encodes CASSEKGLSSYNEQFF.